This T cell receptor (beta chain) appears in the sequencing data of a study of OX40 agonist ivuxolimab in advanced cancers. As for the study in general: Eligibility admitted prior anti-PD-1, anti-PD-L1 or anti-CTLA-4 therapy; about 40% had some. General study findings and limits: Also present in some nonresponders was a low level of normalized T-cell clonal expansion.

This clone is a singleton in its sample. Antigen specificity is unknown. The assay was immunoSEQ multiplex PCR, and TCRdb's table has in-frame clones only and misses some. This table has 35,000 to 55,000 clones, 75% to 90% appearing once. CDR3 length: 14 residues. The J segment lost 6 bases and the V segment lost 6 bases, leaving 1 base of the junction unmatched. Germline CDR1 SNHLY, CDR2 FYNNEI. The source of this sequence is an adult with an advanced solid tumor such as melanoma, head and neck, liver or kidney cancer. Sequencing used CD4+ or CD8+ T cells sorted from blood, obtained in a trial of the OX40 agonist ivuxolimab. V usage is TRBV2 and J usage is TRBJ2-1; 14 positions match TRBD2. CDR3 bases: TGTGCCAGCAGGGGGACTAGCGGGAGCAATGAGCAGTTCTTC. Protein sequence: CASRGTSGSNEQFF.